One sample yielded the 5 T cell receptor beta chains listed below, sequenced in a study of blood T cell repertoires in COVID-19. Sequencing used immunoSEQ multiplex PCR; TCRdb keeps in-frame clones, though not all of them. Here the sample spans about 380,000 clones, more than 70% being singletons. Input material: PBMCs or T cells enriched from blood (not recorded which). The receptor set was obtained from a woman aged 18-35 years who had recovered from COVID-19.

The chain has TRBV6-5 and TRBJ2-1; a possible D gene is TRBD1 (6 bases). The V end was cut by 2 bases, the J end by 5 bases, with 16 bases between. Germline V gene lookup returns CDR1 MNHEY and CDR2 SVGAGI. This CDR3 comprises 16 residues. This CDR3 reads CASSYGGGQGNNEQFF. The CDR3, as DNA: TGTGCCAGCAGTTACGGTGGGGGCCAGGGGAACAATGAGCAGTTCTTC.

The chain is built from TRBV4-1 and TRBJ2-3; 10 positions agree with TRBD2. The CDR3 extends over 20 amino acids. V shed 5 bases, J shed 4 bases, and the junction held 21 bases outside the gene matches. CDR1 is MGHRA and CDR2 is YSYEKL in the germline V gene. The CDR3 here is CASSYRSEGRTSGVADTQYF. The CDR3 DNA sequence: TGCGCCAGCAGCTACAGATCGGAAGGGCGCACTAGCGGGGTTGCAGATACGCAGTATTTT.

This sequence joins TRBV6-5 and TRBJ1-5, with TRBD1 matching over 7 bases. The CDR3 has 14 residues. V was pared by 5 bases and J by 5 bases, with 6 bases of the junction left unmatched. CDR1 MNHEY and CDR2 SVGAGI come from the germline V gene. The CDR3 spells CASSRGRGHQPQHF. The CDR3 nucleotides read TGTGCCAGCAGTAGGGGGCGCGGGCATCAGCCCCAGCATTTT.

This clone appeared a few times. The gene calls are TRBV3-1 (or the pseudogene TRBV3-2) and TRBJ1-2, with a tentative D call TRBD1 (5 bases). CDR1 is LGHDT, CDR2 YNNKEL, per germline (reference sequence). V lost 6 bases and J 0 bases, leaving 11 bases between the germline ends. The CDR3 is 14 residues long. Written as DNA, the CDR3 is TGTGCCAGCAGACTGGACACTTCTAACTATGGCTACACCTTC. Amino acids: CASRLDTSNYGYTF.

The CDR3 DNA reads TGTGCCAGCAGCCCGGAGGCCAGGATGAACACTGAAGCTTTCTTT. Its protein product is CASSPEARMNTEAFF. This chain connects TRBV7-9 to TRBJ1-1; D unresolved. The length of the CDR3 is 15 residues. Trimming removed 5 bases from V and 0 bases from J, with 13 bases in between. Germline-derived CDR1 and CDR2 are SEHNR and FQNEAQ (reference sequence).